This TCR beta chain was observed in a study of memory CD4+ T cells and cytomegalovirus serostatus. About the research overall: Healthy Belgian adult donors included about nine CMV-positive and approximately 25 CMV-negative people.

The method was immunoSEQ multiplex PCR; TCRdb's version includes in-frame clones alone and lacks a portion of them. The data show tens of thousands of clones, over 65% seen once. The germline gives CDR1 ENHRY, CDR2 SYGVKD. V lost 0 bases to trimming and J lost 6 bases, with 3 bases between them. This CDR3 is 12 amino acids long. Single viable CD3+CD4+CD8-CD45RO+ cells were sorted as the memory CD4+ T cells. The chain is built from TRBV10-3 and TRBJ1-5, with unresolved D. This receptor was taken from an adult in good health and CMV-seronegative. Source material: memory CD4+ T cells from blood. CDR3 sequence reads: CAISESSQPQHF. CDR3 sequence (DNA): TGTGCCATCAGTGAGTCCTCTCAGCCCCAGCATTTT.